This TCR beta chain was recovered during a study of blood T cell repertoires in COVID-19. Study at large: There were acute and convalescent COVID-19 samples, and they came from the United States, Italy and Spain. The analysed material was cDNA or gDNA that came from T cells, B-cell-depleted T cells, or PBMCs.

The repertoire was sequenced with immunoSEQ multiplex PCR; TCRdb's copy has only in-frame clones and lacks some. The sample has roughly 410,000 clones; over 75% are singletons. There are 13 residues in the CDR3. From germline, CDR1 is MNHEY and CDR2 SVGAGI. Trimming took 2 bases from V and 2 from J, leaving 5 bases between them. The V and J genes are TRBV6-5 and TRBJ2-3; no clear D. The specimen was peripheral blood. The clonotype was recovered from a woman aged 55 to 70 with COVID-19, enrolled during active disease. The CDR3 DNA follows: TGTGCCAGCAGTTACCACTTCACAGATACGCAGTATTTT. This encodes CASSYHFTDTQYF.